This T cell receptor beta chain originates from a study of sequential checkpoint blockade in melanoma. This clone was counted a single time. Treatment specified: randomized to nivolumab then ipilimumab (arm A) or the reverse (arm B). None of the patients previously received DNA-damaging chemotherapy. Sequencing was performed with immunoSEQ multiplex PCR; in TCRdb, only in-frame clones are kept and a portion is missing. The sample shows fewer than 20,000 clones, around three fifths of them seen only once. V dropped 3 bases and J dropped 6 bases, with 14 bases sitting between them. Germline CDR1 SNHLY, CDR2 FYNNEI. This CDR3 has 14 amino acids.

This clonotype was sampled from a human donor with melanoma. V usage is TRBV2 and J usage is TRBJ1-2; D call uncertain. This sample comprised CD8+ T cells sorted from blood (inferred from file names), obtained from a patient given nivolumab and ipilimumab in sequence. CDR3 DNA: TGTGCCAGCAGTGATTGGAGGCCCGGTGATGGCTACACCTTC. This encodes CASSDWRPGDGYTF.